The 3 T cell receptor beta chains given below trace back to one sample, sequenced in a study of blood T cell repertoires in COVID-19. Using immunoSEQ multiplex PCR, the repertoire was profiled, and TCRdb retains in-frame clones only, with some absent. This table holds about 69,000 clones, 79% found once. The sequencing input was peripheral blood. The receptor source for this set is a man in his 60s with acute or convalescent COVID-19.

The J gene is TRBJ1-4, the V gene TRBV5-1; weak D call: TRBD1 (5 bases). V lost 4 bases and J 5 bases, leaving 15 bases between the germline ends. The CDR3 contains 15 residues. Germline V gene lookup returns CDR1 SGHRS and CDR2 YFSETQ. For the CDR3, the DNA is TGCGCCAGCAGCCGAACCCTGACAGTGAATGAAAAACTGTTTTTT. Its protein product is CASSRTLTVNEKLFF.

This clone turned up a few times. CDR3 in amino acids: CASTQTGGQETQYF. The CDR3 DNA reads TGTGCCAGCACCCAGACAGGGGGGCAAGAGACCCAGTACTTC. The gene calls are TRBV5-6 and TRBJ2-5; 9 nucleotides align to TRBD1. The V and J ends lost 6 bases and 2 bases, in that order; junction bases with no gene match: 5. The CDR3 loop spans 14 amino acids. CDR1 SGHDT and CDR2 YYEEEE come from the germline V gene. The variable domain in full, completed from reference TRBV5-6 and TRBJ2-5, reads DAGVTQSPTHLIKTRGQQVTLRCSPKSGHDTVSWYQQALGQGPQFIFQYYEEEERQRGNFPDRFSGHQFPNYSSELNVNALLLGDSALYLCASTQTGGQETQYFGPGTRLLVL.

This clone has more than one count but fewer than ten. V usage is TRBV10-3 and J usage is TRBJ2-7; 7 bases fit TRBD1. The junction had 11 bases not matched to a gene; V was cut back by 9 bases and J by 0 bases. Germline V gives CDR1 ENHRY, CDR2 SYGVKD. This CDR3 is built from 15 residues. The DNA for the CDR3 is TGTGCCATTAGAGAGACAGGGTCCGACTCCTACGAGCAGTACTTC. The encoded protein is CAIRETGSDSYEQYF.